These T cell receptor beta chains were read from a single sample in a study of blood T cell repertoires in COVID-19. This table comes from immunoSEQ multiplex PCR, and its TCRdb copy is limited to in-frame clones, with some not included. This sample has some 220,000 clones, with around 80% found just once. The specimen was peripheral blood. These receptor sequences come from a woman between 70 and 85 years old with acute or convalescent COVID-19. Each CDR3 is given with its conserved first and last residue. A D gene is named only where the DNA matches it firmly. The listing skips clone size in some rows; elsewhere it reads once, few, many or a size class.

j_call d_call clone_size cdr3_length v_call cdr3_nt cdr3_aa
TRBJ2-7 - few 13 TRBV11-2 TGTGCCAGCAGCACTATACAGGGCCACGAGCAGTACTTC CASSTIQGHEQYF
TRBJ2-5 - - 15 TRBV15 TGTGCCACCAGCAGAGGTGGGGGGGGGCCGGAGACCCAGTACTTC CATSRGGGGPETQYF
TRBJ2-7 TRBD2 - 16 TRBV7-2 TGTGCCAGCAGCCGTCCTAGCGGGGGGGAATCCTACGAGCAGTACTTC CASSRPSGGESYEQYF
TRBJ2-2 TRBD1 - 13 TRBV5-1 TGCGCCAGCAGCTTCGGACAGGCCGGGGAGCTGTTTTTT CASSFGQAGELFF
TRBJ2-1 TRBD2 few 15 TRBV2 TGTGCCAGCAGGGGACTAGCGGGGAGGATCTGGGAGCAGTTCTTC CASRGLAGRIWEQFF
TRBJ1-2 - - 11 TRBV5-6 TGTGCCAGCAGCCGGGACTTTGGCTACACCTTC CASSRDFGYTF
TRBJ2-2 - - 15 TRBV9 TGTGCCAGCAGCGAAGACAGGCGATCCACCGGGGAGCTGTTTTTT CASSEDRRSTGELFF
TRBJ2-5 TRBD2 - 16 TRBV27 TGTGCCAGCAGACAACTCGGGGGGGGCCTCCAAGAGACCCAGTACTTC CASRQLGGGLQETQYF
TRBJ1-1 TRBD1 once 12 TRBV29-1 TGCAGCGTTTCGACAGGGTACACTGAAGCTTTCTTT CSVSTGYTEAFF
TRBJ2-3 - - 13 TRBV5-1 TGCGCCAGCAGTACAGGACCCACAGATACGCAGTATTTT CASSTGPTDTQYF
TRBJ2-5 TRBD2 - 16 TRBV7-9 TGTGCCAGCAGCCCATCCGGGACTAGCGGGGACGAGACCCAGTACTTC CASSPSGTSGDETQYF
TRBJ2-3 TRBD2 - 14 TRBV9 TGTGCCAGCAAAGGGACTAGCGGGGGTGATACGCAGTATTTT CASKGTSGGDTQYF
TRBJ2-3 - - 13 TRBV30 TGTGCCTGGACCCCCTCTAGCACAGATACGCAGTATTTT CAWTPSSTDTQYF